What follows are 4 T cell receptor beta chains derived from one specimen sequenced in a study of blood T cell repertoires in COVID-19. Generated by immunoSEQ multiplex PCR, the TCRdb table keeps only in-frame clones and is missing some. Altogether roughly 150,000 clones are present, 84% being singletons, with the ten largest covering roughly 20%. The sample taken for sequencing was peripheral blood. These receptors all stem from a woman older than 75 with acute or convalescent COVID-19.

The chain couples TRBV4-1 to TRBJ2-5; unclear D gene. Germline V gene sequence: CDR1 MGHRA, CDR2 YSYEKL. Deletions cut 1 base from V and 5 bases from J, with 8 bases between. The CDR3 consists of 13 residues. The CDR3 DNA sequence: TGCGCCAGCAGCCAAGGGATAGCCGAGACCCAGTACTTC. Protein sequence: CASSQGIAETQYF.

The rearrangement joins TRBV3-1 (or the pseudogene TRBV3-2) to TRBJ1-2, with 8 bases fitting TRBD1. The CDR3 spans 15 residues. Germline loops: CDR1 LGHDT, CDR2 YNNKEL (reference sequence). J was trimmed by 4 bases and V by 1 base; bases with no gene match: 5. The CDR3 region has the DNA TGTGCCAGCAGCCAAGGCACAGGGGGAGCCTATGGCTACACCTTC. Amino acids: CASSQGTGGAYGYTF.

V usage is TRBV18 and J usage is TRBJ1-5, with TRBD1 identical over 10 bases. CDR3 size: 15 residues. The V gene end was trimmed by 2 bases and the J gene end by 5 bases; junction bases not matched to a gene: 3. CDR1 and CDR2 from the germline V gene are KGHSH and LQKENI. The CDR3 sequence: CASSPTDRGHQPQHF. CDR3 in DNA: TGTGCCAGCTCACCAACAGACAGGGGGCATCAGCCCCAGCATTTT.

The chain has TRBV3-1 (or the pseudogene TRBV3-2) and TRBJ2-3; 7 positions match TRBD1. This CDR3 is 15 amino acids long. V shed 4 bases, J shed 2 bases, and the junction held 6 bases outside the gene matches. Germline CDR1 LGHDT, CDR2 YNNKEL (reference sequence). CDR3 region: CASSRRQGPTDTQYF. The CDR3 bases are TGTGCCAGCAGCCGAAGACAGGGACCCACAGATACGCAGTATTTT.